One and the same sample provided the 13 T cell receptor beta chains below, sequenced in a study of PD-1 blockade in classical Hodgkin lymphoma. Time point in this sample: newly diagnosed, previously untreated cHL patient sample. Investigators isolated CD4+ T cells from thawed PBMCs through magnetic negative selection. Libraries were prepared by immunoSEQ multiplex PCR; TCRdb keeps only in-frame clonotypes and omits some of them. The sample records roughly 16,000 clones, around 92% being singletons. The specimen was CD4+ T cells from blood. Receptor source: a human donor with classical Hodgkin lymphoma.

The chain uses TRBV7-8 and TRBJ1-3, with D maybe TRBD1 (6 bases). The CDR3 covers 14 residues. Germline V gives CDR1 SGHVS, CDR2 FQNEAQ. The V and J ends lost 6 bases and 2 bases respectively, with 11 bases between them. Here the CDR3 reads CASRKDRAGNTIYF. CDR3 DNA: TGTGCCAGCAGGAAGGACAGAGCTGGAAACACCATATATTTT.

CDR3: CASSGPPGSDTQYF. The CDR3 nucleotides read TGTGCCAGCAGTGGACCCCCAGGGTCCGATACGCAGTATTTT. The chain combines TRBV2 with TRBJ2-3; tentative D call: TRBD1 (5 bases). Germline CDR1 is SNHLY and CDR2 is FYNNEI. The CDR3 spans 14 residues. V dropped 4 bases and J dropped 6 bases, with 14 bases sitting between them.

The gene calls are TRBV5-1 and TRBJ2-5; either TRBD1 or TRBD2 may fit D (5 bases each). The ends were cut back, 7 bases at V and 5 bases at J, with 21 bases in the middle. This CDR3 is 15 amino acids long. Germline V lookup: CDR1 SGHRS, CDR2 YFSETQ. CDR3 protein: CASGPWGSARETQYF. The CDR3 DNA reads TGCGCCAGCGGACCGTGGGGGAGTGCGAGGGAGACCCAGTACTTC.

As DNA, the CDR3 is TGTGCCAGCTCACCACCTGGACTAGCGGGATCGGGGGGGGATGAGCAGTTCTTC. Translated: CASSPPGLAGSGGDEQFF. V gene TRBV18 combines with J gene TRBJ2-1; 12 positions match TRBD2. In germline, CDR1 is KGHSH, CDR2 LQKENI. V lost 0 bases, J lost 8 bases, and 11 bases stayed unmatched. This CDR3 has 18 amino acids.

This clone was counted once. J is TRBJ1-6 and V is TRBV5-1; 8 bases fit TRBD1. CDR1 and CDR2 from the germline V gene are SGHRS and YFSETQ. This CDR3 has 13 amino acids. V trimming: 7 bases; J trimming: 9 bases; junction bases outside the gene matches: 6. CDR3 sequence reads: CASGQGLTSPLHF. CDR3 sequence (DNA): TGCGCCAGCGGACAGGGCCTGACTTCACCCCTCCACTTT.

The chain joins TRBV6-4 to TRBJ2-5, with 8 bases identical to TRBD2. With 4 bases clipped from V and 2 bases from J, the junction kept 6 bases outside the gene matches. This CDR3 is built from 15 residues. Looked up from germline, CDR1 is MRHNA and CDR2 is SNTAGT. The CDR3 loop reads CASSAGGGQQETQYF. The CDR3 nucleotides read TGTGCCAGCAGTGCCGGGGGGGGCCAGCAAGAGACCCAGTACTTC.

The chain combines TRBV19 with TRBJ1-5; 9 bases agree with TRBD1. Germline loops: CDR1 LNHDA, CDR2 SQIVND (reference sequence). CDR3 size: 16 residues. After removal of 3 bases from V and 0 bases from J, the junction contained 3 bases not matched to a gene. The CDR3 sequence: CASSMGQGYSNQPQHF. DNA of the CDR3: TGTGCCAGTAGTATGGGACAGGGTTATAGCAATCAGCCCCAGCATTTT.

The chain combines TRBV29-1 with TRBJ2-1, with unresolved D. There are 11 residues in the CDR3. V was trimmed by 8 bases and J by 7 bases, leaving 12 bases between them. CDR1 SQVTM and CDR2 ANQGSEA come from the germline V gene. The CDR3 DNA reads as TGCAGCTTAACTTCTAGGAATGAGCAGTTCTTC. Translated: CSLTSRNEQFF.

The rearrangement uses TRBV28 and TRBJ2-7, with a weak D call TRBD1 (6 bases). The V end was cut by 8 bases, the J end by 3 bases, with 8 bases between. Germline values: CDR1 MDHEN, CDR2 SYDVKM. CDR3 length: 11 amino acids. The chain's CDR3 is CASRGGYEQYF. The DNA for the CDR3 is TGTGCCAGCCGAGGGGGCTACGAGCAGTACTTC.

For this clone: The junction does not match germline at one end; this may be a read error. The chain is built from TRBV6-1 and TRBJ2-3; tentative D call: TRBD1 (5 bases). Germline lookup yields CDR1 MNHNS and CDR2 SASEGT. This CDR3 is 17 amino acids long. For the CDR3, the DNA is TGTGCCAGCAGTCAAGCTTCAGGGTCTCGGTTCTCAGATACGCAGTATTTT. This gives the protein CASSQASGSRFSDTQYF.

This rearrangement joins TRBV5-5 to TRBJ1-2; TRBD1 might be the D (6 bases). The V and J ends lost 2 bases and 3 bases respectively, with 8 bases between them. This CDR3 region has 13 residues. Germline-derived CDR1 and CDR2 are SGHKS and YYEKEE (reference sequence). This CDR3 reads CASSFEGDYGYTF. The CDR3 DNA reads TGTGCCAGCAGCTTCGAGGGGGACTATGGCTACACCTTC.

The V call is TRBV9, the J call TRBJ2-1; the D gene is possibly TRBD2 (5 bases). V was cut by 1 base and J by 6 bases, with 11 bases left in between. The length of the CDR3 is 14 residues. Per the germline V gene, CDR1 is SGDLS and CDR2 is YYNGEE. This CDR3 reads CASSVSSMGNEQFF. The CDR3 region has the DNA TGTGCCAGCAGCGTATCTAGCATGGGCAATGAGCAGTTCTTC.

This clone occurred a few times. Here the CDR3 DNA reads TGTGCCAGCAGCCAAGACGGGACAGGGGCCCCTCAGCCCCAGCATTTT. It codes for CASSQDGTGAPQPQHF. J is TRBJ1-5 and V is TRBV4-2, with 10 bases identical to TRBD1. The CDR3 length is 16 residues. CDR1 LGHNA and CDR2 YNFKEQ come from the germline V gene. V shed 0 bases and J 6 bases; nucleotides not matched to a gene: 5.